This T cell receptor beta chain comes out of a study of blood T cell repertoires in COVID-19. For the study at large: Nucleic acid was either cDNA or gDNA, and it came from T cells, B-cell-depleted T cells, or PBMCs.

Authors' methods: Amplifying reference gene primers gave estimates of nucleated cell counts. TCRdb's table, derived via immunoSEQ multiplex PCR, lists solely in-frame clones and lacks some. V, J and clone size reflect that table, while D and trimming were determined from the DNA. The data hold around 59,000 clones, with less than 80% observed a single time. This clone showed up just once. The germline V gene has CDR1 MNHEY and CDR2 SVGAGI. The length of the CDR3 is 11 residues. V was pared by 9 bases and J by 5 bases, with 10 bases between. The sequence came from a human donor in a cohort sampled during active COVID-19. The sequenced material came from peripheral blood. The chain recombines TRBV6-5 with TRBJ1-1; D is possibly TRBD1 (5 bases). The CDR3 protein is CASPGWTEAFF. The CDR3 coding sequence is TGTGCCAGTCCAGGGTGGACTGAAGCTTTCTTT.